The sequence of this TCR beta chain was determined in a study of a mutant IDH1 vaccine in newly diagnosed glioma. Germline V gene data show CDR1 as ENHRY and CDR2 as SYGVKD. Trimming pared 0 bases from V and 13 bases from J, leaving 25 bases between. CDR3 size: 17 residues. Sequencing used immunoSEQ multiplex PCR; TCRdb keeps in-frame clones, though not all of them. In the table there are some 51,000 clones, roughly 73% of which are singletons. Time point specified: week 5, during vaccination. Vaccination used 300 ug of mutant IDH1 20-mer peptide per dose, with topical imiquimod. Astrocytomas that were new, WHO grade 3 or 4, IDH1-mutant and ATRX-lost were present in the donors. On this clone itself: What it recognizes is unknown.

Specimen: PBMCs, collected from a glioma patient whose treatment included an IDH1 peptide vaccine. The V and J genes are TRBV10-3 and TRBJ1-5, with D unclear. The source is a middle-aged woman with glioma. The CDR3 spells CAISESVQNTAREGQHF. CDR3 DNA sequence: TGTGCCATCAGTGAGTCGGTCCAGAATACGGCCCGGGAAGGACAGCATTTT.